This record concerns one T cell receptor (beta chain) sequence. Sequenced by immunoSEQ multiplex PCR; TCRdb stores in-frame clones only, minus some. The sample consists of 70,000 to 90,000 clones, around 94% of them appearing once. This record belongs to a study of technical replicates of blood from a handful of donors. This CDR3 spans 13 amino acids. V lost 5 bases and J lost 2, with 9 bases in between. Germline loops: CDR1 MNHEY, CDR2 SMNVEV (reference sequence). Sequencing input: T cells isolated from PBMCs. This TCR derives from a human donor in good health. This sequence joins TRBV27 and TRBJ2-5, with D perhaps matching TRBD2 (5 bases). CDR3 amino acids: CASSHRTQETQYF. CDR3 sequence (DNA): TGTGCCAGCAGTCATAGGACTCAAGAGACCCAGTACTTC.